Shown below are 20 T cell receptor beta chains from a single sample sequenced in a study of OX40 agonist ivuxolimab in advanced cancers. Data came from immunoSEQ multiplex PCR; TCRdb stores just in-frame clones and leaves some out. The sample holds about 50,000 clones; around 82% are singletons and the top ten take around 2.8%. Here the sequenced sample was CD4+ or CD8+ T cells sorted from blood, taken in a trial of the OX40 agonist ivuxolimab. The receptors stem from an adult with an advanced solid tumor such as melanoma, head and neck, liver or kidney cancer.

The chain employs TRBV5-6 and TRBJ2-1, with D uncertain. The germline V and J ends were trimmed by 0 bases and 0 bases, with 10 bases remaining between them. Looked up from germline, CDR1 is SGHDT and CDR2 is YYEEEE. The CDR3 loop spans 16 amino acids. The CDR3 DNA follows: TGTGCCAGCAGCTTGGAGTGGTTGAGCTCCTACAATGAGCAGTTCTTC. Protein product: CASSLEWLSSYNEQFF. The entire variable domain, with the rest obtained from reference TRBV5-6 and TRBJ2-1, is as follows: DAGVTQSPTHLIKTRGQQVTLRCSPKSGHDTVSWYQQALGQGPQFIFQYYEEEERQRGNFPDRFSGHQFPNYSSELNVNALLLGDSALYLCASSLEWLSSYNEQFFGPGTRLTVL.

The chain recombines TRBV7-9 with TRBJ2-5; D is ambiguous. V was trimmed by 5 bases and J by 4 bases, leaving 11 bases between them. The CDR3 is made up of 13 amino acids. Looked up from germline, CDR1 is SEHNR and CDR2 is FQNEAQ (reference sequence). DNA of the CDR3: TGTGCCAGCAGCCACTCAGGAAGAGAGACCCAGTACTTC. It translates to CASSHSGRETQYF.

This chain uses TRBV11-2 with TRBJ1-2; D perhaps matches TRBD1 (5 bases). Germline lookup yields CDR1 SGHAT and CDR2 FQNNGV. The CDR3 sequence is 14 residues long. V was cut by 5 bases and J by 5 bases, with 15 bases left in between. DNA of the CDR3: TGTGCCAGCAGCCTCGGTGGGGCAGGTTATGGCTACACCTTC. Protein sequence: CASSLGGAGYGYTF.

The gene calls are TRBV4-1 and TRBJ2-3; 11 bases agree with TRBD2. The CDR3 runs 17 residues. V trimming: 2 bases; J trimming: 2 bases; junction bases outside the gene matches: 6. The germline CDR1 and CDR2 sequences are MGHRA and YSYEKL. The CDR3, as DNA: TGCGCCAGCAGCCAACAACTAGCGGGGGACCTCACAGATACGCAGTATTTT. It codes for CASSQQLAGDLTDTQYF.

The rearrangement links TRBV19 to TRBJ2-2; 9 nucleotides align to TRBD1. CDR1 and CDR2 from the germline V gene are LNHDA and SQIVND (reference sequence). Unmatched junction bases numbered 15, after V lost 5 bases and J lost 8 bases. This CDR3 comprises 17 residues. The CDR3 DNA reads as TGTGCCAGTAGTCCAGGGGGACAGGGTAATATTTTAGGGGAGCTGTTTTTT. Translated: CASSPGGQGNILGELFF.

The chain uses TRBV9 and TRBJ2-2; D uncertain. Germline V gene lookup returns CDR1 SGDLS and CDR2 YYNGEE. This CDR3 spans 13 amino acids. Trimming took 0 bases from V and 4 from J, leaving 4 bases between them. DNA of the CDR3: TGTGCCAGCAGCGTAGATATCACCGGGGAGCTGTTTTTT. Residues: CASSVDITGELFF.

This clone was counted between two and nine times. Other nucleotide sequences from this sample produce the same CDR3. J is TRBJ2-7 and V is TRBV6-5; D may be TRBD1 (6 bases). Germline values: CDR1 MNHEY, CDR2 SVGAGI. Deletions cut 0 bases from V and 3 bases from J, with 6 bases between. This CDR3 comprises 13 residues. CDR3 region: CASSYSTGYEQYF. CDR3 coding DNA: TGTGCCAGCAGTTACTCGACAGGCTACGAGCAGTACTTC.

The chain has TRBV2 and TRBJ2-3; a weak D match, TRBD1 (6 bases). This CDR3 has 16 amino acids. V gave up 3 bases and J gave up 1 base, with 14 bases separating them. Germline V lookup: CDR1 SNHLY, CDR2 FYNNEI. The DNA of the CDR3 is TGTGCCAGCAGTGATGGGACACCCCCGGGCACAGATACGCAGTATTTT. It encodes CASSDGTPPGTDTQYF.

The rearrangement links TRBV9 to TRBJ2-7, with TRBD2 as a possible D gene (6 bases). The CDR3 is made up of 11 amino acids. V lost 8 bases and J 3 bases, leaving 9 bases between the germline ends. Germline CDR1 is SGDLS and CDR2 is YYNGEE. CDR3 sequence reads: CARMGLYEQYF. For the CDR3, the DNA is TGTGCCAGGATGGGACTCTACGAGCAGTACTTC.

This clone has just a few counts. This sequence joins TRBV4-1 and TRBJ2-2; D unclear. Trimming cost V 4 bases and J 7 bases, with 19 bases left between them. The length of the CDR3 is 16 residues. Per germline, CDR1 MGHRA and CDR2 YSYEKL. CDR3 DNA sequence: TGCGCCAGCAGCCCGAACAGCCCCTCGTGGGGCGGGGAGCTGTTTTTT. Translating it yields CASSPNSPSWGGELFF.

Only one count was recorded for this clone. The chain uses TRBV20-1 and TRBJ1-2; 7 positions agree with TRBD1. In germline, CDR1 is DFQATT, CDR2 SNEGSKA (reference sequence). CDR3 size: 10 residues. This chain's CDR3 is CRRQGGVDTF. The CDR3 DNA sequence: TGCCGACGCCAGGGGGGTGTCGACACCTTC.

The DNA for the CDR3 is TGTGCCAGTGGAGATAGAGGAAACACCATATATTTT. Its translation: CASGDRGNTIYF. The V call is TRBV19, the J call TRBJ1-3; D remains unclear. Germline lookup yields CDR1 LNHDA and CDR2 SQIVND (reference sequence). This CDR3 comprises 12 residues. Trimming pared 8 bases from V and 4 bases from J, leaving 9 bases between. The full variable domain, its missing parts supplied by reference TRBV19 and TRBJ1-3, is DGGITQSPKYLFRKEGQNVTLSCEQNLNHDAMYWYRQDPGQGLRLIYYSQIVNDFQKGDIAEGYSVSREKKESFPLTVTSAQKNPTAFYLCASGDRGNTIYFGEGSWLTVV.

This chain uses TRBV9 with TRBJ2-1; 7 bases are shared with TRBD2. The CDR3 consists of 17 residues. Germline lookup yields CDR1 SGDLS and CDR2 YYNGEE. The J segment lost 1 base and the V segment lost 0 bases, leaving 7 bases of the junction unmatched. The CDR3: CASSVAGGGASYNEQFF. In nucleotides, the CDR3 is TGTGCCAGCAGCGTAGCCGGGGGAGGGGCATCCTACAATGAGCAGTTCTTC.

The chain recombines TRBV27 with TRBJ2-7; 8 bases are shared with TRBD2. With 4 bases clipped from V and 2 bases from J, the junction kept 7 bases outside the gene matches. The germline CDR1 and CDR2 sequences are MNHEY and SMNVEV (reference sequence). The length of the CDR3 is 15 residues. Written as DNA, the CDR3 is TGTGCCAGCAGTTCAGGGCGGGGGGATACCTACGAGCAGTACTTC. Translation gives CASSSGRGDTYEQYF.

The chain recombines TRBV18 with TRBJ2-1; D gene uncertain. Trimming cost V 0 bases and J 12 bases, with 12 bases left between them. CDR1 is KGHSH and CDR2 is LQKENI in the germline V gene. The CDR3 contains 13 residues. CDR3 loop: CASSPPDQLGQFF. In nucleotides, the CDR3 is TGTGCCAGCTCACCACCGGACCAACTGGGGCAGTTCTTC.

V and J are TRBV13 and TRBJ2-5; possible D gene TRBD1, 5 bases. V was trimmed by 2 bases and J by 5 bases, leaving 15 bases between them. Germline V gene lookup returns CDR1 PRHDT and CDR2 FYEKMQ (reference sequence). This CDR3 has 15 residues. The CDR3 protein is CASSLSTGLRETQYF. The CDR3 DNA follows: TGTGCCAGCAGCTTATCTACAGGCCTCAGGGAGACCCAGTACTTC.

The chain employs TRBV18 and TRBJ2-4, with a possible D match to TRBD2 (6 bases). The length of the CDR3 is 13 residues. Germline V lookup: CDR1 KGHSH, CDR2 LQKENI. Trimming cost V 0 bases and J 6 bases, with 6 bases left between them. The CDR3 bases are TGTGCCAGCTCACCACCCGGGGGAAACATTCAGTACTTC. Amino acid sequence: CASSPPGGNIQYF.

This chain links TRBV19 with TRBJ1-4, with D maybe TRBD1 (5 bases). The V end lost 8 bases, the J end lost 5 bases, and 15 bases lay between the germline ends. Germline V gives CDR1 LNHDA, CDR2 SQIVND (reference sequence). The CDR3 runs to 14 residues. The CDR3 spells CASGVGTGNEKLFF. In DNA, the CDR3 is TGTGCCAGTGGCGTGGGGACTGGGAATGAAAAACTGTTTTTT. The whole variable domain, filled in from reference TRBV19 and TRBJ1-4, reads DGGITQSPKYLFRKEGQNVTLSCEQNLNHDAMYWYRQDPGQGLRLIYYSQIVNDFQKGDIAEGYSVSREKKESFPLTVTSAQKNPTAFYLCASGVGTGNEKLFFGSGTQLSVL.

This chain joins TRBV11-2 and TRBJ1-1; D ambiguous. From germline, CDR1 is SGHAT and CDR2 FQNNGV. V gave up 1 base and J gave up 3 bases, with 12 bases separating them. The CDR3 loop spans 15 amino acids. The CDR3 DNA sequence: TGTGCCAGCAGCTTAGGGTTCCCGCCAGACACTGAAGCTTTCTTT. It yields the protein CASSLGFPPDTEAFF.

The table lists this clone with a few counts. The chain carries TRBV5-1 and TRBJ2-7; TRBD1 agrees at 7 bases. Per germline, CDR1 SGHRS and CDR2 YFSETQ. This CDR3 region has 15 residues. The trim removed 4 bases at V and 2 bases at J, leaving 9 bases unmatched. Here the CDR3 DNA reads TGCGCCAGCAGCGTAGGGACAGCTGGCCCCTACGAGCAGTACTTC. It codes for CASSVGTAGPYEQYF. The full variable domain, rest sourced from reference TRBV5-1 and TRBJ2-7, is KAGVTQTPRYLIKTRGQQVTLSCSPISGHRSVSWYQQTPGQGLQFLFEYFSETQRNKGNFPGRFSGRQFSNSRSEMNVSTLELGDSALYLCASSVGTAGPYEQYFGPGTRLTVT.